The 10 T cell receptor beta chains given below trace back to one sample, sequenced in a study of OX40 agonist ivuxolimab in advanced cancers. Repertoires were generated with immunoSEQ multiplex PCR, while TCRdb's copy carries only in-frame clones and drops some. The sample has roughly 16,000 clones, about three quarters seen once. The material was CD4+ or CD8+ T cells sorted from blood, obtained in a trial of the OX40 agonist ivuxolimab. These receptors were collected from an adult with an advanced solid tumor such as melanoma, head and neck, liver or kidney cancer.

The rearrangement uses TRBV7-2 and TRBJ2-7; a weak D match, TRBD1 (6 bases). This CDR3 spans 14 amino acids. Trimming took off 1 base at V and 4 bases at J, with 11 bases between the two ends. Germline CDR1 is SGHTA and CDR2 is FQGNSA. The CDR3 coding sequence is TGTGCCAGCAGCTTAGTCGGTAGGGGGTACGAGCAGTACTTC. It translates to CASSLVGRGYEQYF.

This clone was counted a single time. The V gene is TRBV27, the J gene TRBJ2-7; D not certain. The germline gives CDR1 MNHEY, CDR2 SMNVEV (reference sequence). The V end was cut by 3 bases, the J end by 2 bases, with 14 bases between. The CDR3 totals 15 residues. The CDR3 region is CASSFVEQGPYEQYF. As DNA, the CDR3 is TGTGCCAGCAGTTTTGTGGAACAAGGTCCCTACGAGCAGTACTTC.

V and J are TRBV15 and TRBJ2-3, with D unresolved. The V end lost 1 base, the J end lost 2 bases, and 13 bases lay between the germline ends. The V gene's germline CDR1 is LNHNV and CDR2 YYDKDF (reference sequence). The CDR3 sequence is 16 residues long. DNA of the CDR3: TGTGCCACCAGCAGAGTGCGGCTCTCCGACACAGATACGCAGTATTTT. Translation: CATSRVRLSDTDTQYF.

This clone was recorded a few times. In nucleotides, the CDR3 is TGTGCCAGCAGCTTAGGTCTGGGGAATGAGCAGTTCTTC. Protein sequence: CASSLGLGNEQFF. This sequence joins TRBV11-3 and TRBJ2-1; D unresolved. The germline gives CDR1 SGHNT, CDR2 YENEEA. V dropped 1 base and J dropped 7 bases, with 8 bases sitting between them. This CDR3 region has 13 residues.

V usage is TRBV7-2 and J usage is TRBJ2-5; TRBD1 agrees at 8 bases. Looked up from germline, CDR1 is SGHTA and CDR2 is FQGNSA. CDR3 length: 14 amino acids. The V segment lost 5 bases and the J segment 1 base; nucleotides outside the gene matches: 3. Here the CDR3 DNA reads TGTGCCAGCAGCACACAGGGGGGCCAAGAGACCCAGTACTTC. This gives the protein CASSTQGGQETQYF.

The chain is built from TRBV7-2 and TRBJ2-7, with a possible D match to TRBD1 (7 bases). Germline CDR1 is SGHTA and CDR2 is FQGNSA. The ends were cut back, 5 bases at V and 3 bases at J, with 17 bases in the middle. This CDR3 has 15 residues. CDR3 sequence reads: CASSPHGTAGYEQYF. The DNA of the CDR3 is TGTGCCAGCAGCCCTCATGGGACAGCGGGCTACGAGCAGTACTTC.

The gene calls are TRBV27 and TRBJ2-1; no firm D call. CDR1 and CDR2 from the germline V gene are MNHEY and SMNVEV (reference sequence). This CDR3 comprises 13 residues. V lost 5 bases to trimming and J lost 5 bases, with 10 bases between them. In DNA, the CDR3 is TGTGCCAGCAGTCCCAGATGGGACAATGAGCAGTTCTTC. This codes for CASSPRWDNEQFF.

The chain recombines TRBV5-1 with TRBJ1-1; D remains unclear. The CDR3 is made up of 12 amino acids. Trimming removed 4 bases at V and 7 bases at J, with 11 bases between. Looked up from germline, CDR1 is SGHRS and CDR2 is YFSETQ. For the CDR3, the DNA is TGCGCCAGCAGCCTAATGAAGGGTGAAGCTTTCTTT. It yields the protein CASSLMKGEAFF.

This clone was picked up many times. The chain carries TRBV4-2 and TRBJ2-7, with 9 bases identical to TRBD1. CDR3 length: 14 amino acids. The V segment lost 7 bases and the J segment 7 bases; nucleotides outside the gene matches: 11. Looked up from germline, CDR1 is LGHNA and CDR2 is YNFKEQ. The CDR3 bases are TGTGCCAGCATGCCGGGACAGGGTGTGGGGGAGCAGTACTTC. This gives the protein CASMPGQGVGEQYF.

The chain carries TRBV9 and TRBJ2-1, with D maybe TRBD2 (7 bases). The CDR3 contains 18 residues. CDR1 and CDR2 (germline): SGDLS, YYNGEE. The germline V and J ends were trimmed by 0 bases and 2 bases, with 18 bases remaining between them. CDR3 amino acids: CASSVDRGGRRPYNEQFF. DNA for the CDR3: TGTGCCAGCAGCGTAGATAGGGGGGGCAGAAGACCCTACAATGAGCAGTTCTTC.